This T cell receptor (beta chain) was recorded in a study of blood T cell repertoires in COVID-19. The protocol was immunoSEQ multiplex PCR, while the TCRdb copy is restricted to in-frame clones and leaves out a portion. The sample yields fewer than 200,000 clones, roughly 80% seen once. Germline CDR1 reads SEHNR; CDR2 reads FQNEAQ (reference sequence). The CDR3 is 15 amino acids. V was pared by 5 bases and J by 8 bases, with 8 bases of the junction left unmatched. The TCR sequence derives from a woman older than 75 with COVID-19, enrolled during active disease. Sequencing input: peripheral blood. This chain links TRBV7-9 with TRBJ2-3; 12 bases align to TRBD2. The CDR3 DNA is TGTGCCAGCAGCAGAGGACTAGCGGGACGGTCTACGCAGTATTTT. Protein product: CASSRGLAGRSTQYF.